These 15 T cell receptor beta chains were sequenced from one sample in a study of cytomegalovirus exposure and HLA in healthy donors. Researchers ran the PCR with 60 Vbeta and 13 Jbeta primers. Some clones are missing from TCRdb's copy, which holds only in-frame ones; the method was immunoSEQ multiplex PCR. This sample lists almost 35,000 clones; its ten largest clones have 1.9%. Sequenced: PBMCs. The source is a woman in her thirties or forties in good health and CMV-seropositive.

The chain employs TRBV7-3 and TRBJ2-3; D gene ambiguous. Looked up from germline, CDR1 is SGHTA and CDR2 is FQGTGA. The CDR3 totals 14 residues. Trimming removed 5 bases from V and 0 bases from J, with 9 bases in between. CDR3 residues: CASSPLGSTDTQYF. The CDR3 DNA is TGTGCCAGCAGCCCCCTCGGTAGCACAGATACGCAGTATTTT.

The V gene is TRBV4-2, the J gene TRBJ2-7; perhaps TRBD2 as D (6 bases). From germline, CDR1 is LGHNA and CDR2 YNFKEQ. The CDR3 runs to 16 residues. V was clipped by 1 base and J by 2 bases, with 15 bases between them. The DNA for the CDR3 is TGTGCCAGCAGCCAAGTGACCGAGACTAGAGCCTACGAGCAGTACTTC. It yields the protein CASSQVTETRAYEQYF.

The CDR3 DNA is TGCAGCGTTTCAAAAGGGACAGAGTACGAGCAGTACTTC. This encodes CSVSKGTEYEQYF. V gene TRBV29-1 combines with J gene TRBJ2-7; 7 positions match TRBD1. CDR1 is SQVTM and CDR2 is ANQGSEA in the germline V gene. The CDR3 has 13 amino acids. With 5 bases clipped from V and 4 bases from J, the junction kept 8 bases outside the gene matches.

This chain uses TRBV2 with TRBJ2-3, with 15 bases lining up with TRBD2. The CDR3 sequence is 14 residues long. The germline gives CDR1 SNHLY, CDR2 FYNNEI. V gave up 6 bases and J gave up 5 bases; unmatched junction bases: 0. CDR3 residues: CASRGLAGGDTQYF. The CDR3 DNA is TGTGCCAGCAGGGGACTAGCGGGGGGAGATACGCAGTATTTT.

The V call is TRBV15, the J call TRBJ2-1; 7 nucleotides align to TRBD2. V was pared by 5 bases and J by 3 bases, with 4 bases of the junction left unmatched. Germline values: CDR1 LNHNV, CDR2 YYDKDF (reference sequence). The CDR3 loop spans 14 amino acids. Here the CDR3 reads CATSRAGSYNEQFF. As DNA, the CDR3 is TGTGCCACCAGCCGAGCGGGGAGCTACAATGAGCAGTTCTTC.

V gene TRBV30 combines with J gene TRBJ2-7, with D possibly matching TRBD1 (6 bases). Germline CDR1 and CDR2: GTSNPN and SVGIG (reference sequence). V lost 0 bases and J 4 bases, leaving 10 bases between the germline ends. CDR3 length: 13 residues. The CDR3 DNA follows: TGTGCCTGGAGTGTAGCCAGGGGTTACGAGCAGTACTTC. Translated: CAWSVARGYEQYF.

The chain is built from TRBV6-5 and TRBJ2-7; 12 nucleotides align to TRBD1. The CDR3 extends over 14 amino acids. From germline, CDR1 is MNHEY and CDR2 SVGAGI. The V and J ends lost 5 bases and 6 bases, in that order; junction bases with no gene match: 5. This CDR3 reads CASSIGTGGAEQYF. The CDR3 DNA reads as TGTGCCAGCAGTATCGGGACAGGGGGCGCCGAGCAGTACTTC.

By frequency, this clone is medium-sized. The chain uses TRBV6-5 and TRBJ2-3; a weak D match, TRBD2 (5 bases). Looked up from germline, CDR1 is MNHEY and CDR2 is SVGAGI. The V gene lost 2 bases and the J gene lost 0 bases, with 9 bases spanning the gap. The CDR3 totals 15 residues. The CDR3 spells CASSYAGLSTDTQYF. Written as DNA, the CDR3 is TGTGCCAGCAGTTACGCCGGACTGAGCACAGATACGCAGTATTTT.

This rearrangement joins TRBV7-2 to TRBJ2-1, with 8 nucleotides matching TRBD2. With 1 base clipped from V and 1 base from J, the junction kept 0 bases outside the gene matches. This CDR3 is 15 amino acids long. The germline V gene has CDR1 SGHTA and CDR2 FQGNSA. CDR3 sequence reads: CASSLGGRSYNEQFF. As DNA, the CDR3 is TGTGCCAGCAGCTTAGGCGGGAGGTCCTACAATGAGCAGTTCTTC. Drawing the rest from reference TRBV7-2 and TRBJ2-1, the complete variable domain is GAGVSQSPSNKVTEKGKDVELRCDPISGHTALYWYRQSLGQGLEFLIYFQGNSAPDKSGLPSDRFSAERTGGSVSTLTIQRTQQEDSAVYLCASSLGGRSYNEQFFGPGTRLTVL.

CDR3 in amino acids: CASSHLGGVQETQYF. CDR3 nucleotides: TGTGCCAGCAGTCATCTGGGGGGGGTCCAAGAGACCCAGTACTTC. The V gene is TRBV6-1, the J gene TRBJ2-5; 7 bases fit TRBD2. V was clipped by 5 bases and J by 1 base; unmatched bases: 7. The CDR3 has 15 residues. Germline-derived CDR1 and CDR2 are MNHNS and SASEGT.

The CDR3 region has the DNA TGTGCCAGCAGCTTAGCAGCGTTGAAGCCTGGAAACACCATATATTTT. It yields the protein CASSLAALKPGNTIYF. The J gene is TRBJ1-3, the V gene TRBV7-9; no reliable D call. From germline, CDR1 is SEHNR and CDR2 FQNEAQ (reference sequence). This CDR3 has 16 amino acids. With 0 bases removed from V and 2 bases from J, the gap between germline ends came to 11 bases. Looking up the rest from reference TRBV7-9 and TRBJ1-3 gives the full variable domain: DTGVSQNPRHKITKRGQNVTFRCDPISEHNRLYWYRQTLGQGPEFLTYFQNEAQLEKSRLLSDRFSAERPKGSFSTLEIQRTEQGDSAMYLCASSLAALKPGNTIYFGEGSWLTVV.

As DNA, the CDR3 is TGTGCCATCACCGGGACAGCTTCTGGGGGCTACACCTTC. Protein sequence: CAITGTASGGYTF. The chain joins TRBV10-3 to TRBJ1-2, with 7 bases lining up with TRBD1. The germline V gene encodes CDR1 ENHRY and CDR2 SYGVKD. V was clipped by 7 bases and J by 8 bases; unmatched bases: 10. CDR3 length equals 13 residues.

V gene TRBV7-9 combines with J gene TRBJ1-1; weak D call: TRBD1 (6 bases). Trimming removed 10 bases at V and 1 base at J, with 10 bases between. Per the germline V gene, CDR1 is SEHNR and CDR2 is FQNEAQ (reference sequence). This CDR3 spans 12 amino acids. Here the CDR3 DNA reads TGTGCCACCGGACAGACGAACACTGAAGCTTTCTTT. Translating it yields CATGQTNTEAFF.

Points on this clone: Germline is not matched at one junction end, which may reflect a read error. This chain connects TRBV4-2 to TRBJ2-4; 12 bases are shared with TRBD2. This CDR3 comprises 16 residues. Germline V gene data show CDR1 as LGHNA and CDR2 as YNFKEQ. CDR3 nucleotide sequence: TGTGCCAGCAGCCAAGAGGGAGGCCTAGCGGGAGGGCGTCTGAACTTC. This translates into CASSQEGGLAGGRLNF.

J is TRBJ1-5 and V is TRBV9; 7 positions agree with TRBD1. The CDR3 has 13 residues. The V and J ends lost 3 bases and 6 bases, in that order; junction bases with no gene match: 3. Looked up from germline, CDR1 is SGDLS and CDR2 is YYNGEE. CDR3 nucleotides: TGTGCCAGCAGCGCTCAGGGGGGTCAGCCCCAGCATTTT. Translating gives CASSAQGGQPQHF.